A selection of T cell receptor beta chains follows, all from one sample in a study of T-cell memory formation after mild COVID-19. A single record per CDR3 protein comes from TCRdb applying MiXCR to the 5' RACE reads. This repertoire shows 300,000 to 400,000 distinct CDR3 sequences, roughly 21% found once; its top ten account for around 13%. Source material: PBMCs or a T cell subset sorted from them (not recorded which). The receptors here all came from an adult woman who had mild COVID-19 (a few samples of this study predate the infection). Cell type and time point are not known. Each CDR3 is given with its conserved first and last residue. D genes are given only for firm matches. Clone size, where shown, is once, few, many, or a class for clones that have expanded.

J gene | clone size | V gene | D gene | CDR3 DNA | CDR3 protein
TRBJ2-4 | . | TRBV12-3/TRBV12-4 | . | TGTGCCAGCAGTCCGGGGTGGTTCGGTAGGGCAACGAAAAACATTCAGTACTTC | CASSPGWFGRATKNIQYF
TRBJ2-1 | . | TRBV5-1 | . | TGCGCCAGCAGCCGAACAGGGAGCAATGAGCAGTTCTTC | CASSRTGSNEQFF
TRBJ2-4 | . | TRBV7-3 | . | TGTGCCAGCAGCTTACGTGGGCAGCCCGATGGCATTCAGTACTTC | CASSLRGQPDGIQYF
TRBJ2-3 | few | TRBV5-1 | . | TGCGCCAGCAGCTTGAACAGGGCGAGGGAGTCAGATACGCAGTATTTT | CASSLNRARESDTQYF
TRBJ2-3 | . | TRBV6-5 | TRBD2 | TGTGCCAGCAGTTGGACTAGCCAAGATACGCAGTATTTT | CASSWTSQDTQYF
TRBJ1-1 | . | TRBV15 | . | TGTGCCACCAGCAGATCCCCGAGGGGGACTCCGAAAAACACTGAAGCTTTCTTT | CATSRSPRGTPKNTEAFF
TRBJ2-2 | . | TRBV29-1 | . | TGCAGCATCCCTGCCCCGAGCATCGCGAACACCGGGGAGCTGTTTTTT | CSIPAPSIANTGELFF
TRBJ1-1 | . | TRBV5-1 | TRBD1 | TGCGCCAGCAGCCTCCTCGGGACAGGGCAAACTGAAGCTTTCTTT | CASSLLGTGQTEAFF
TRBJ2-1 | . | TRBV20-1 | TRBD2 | TGCAGTGCTAGAGATCGACTAGCGGGGCCGTACAATGAGCAGTTCTTC | CSARDRLAGPYNEQFF
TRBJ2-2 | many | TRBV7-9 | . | TGTGCCAGCAGCTTAGGAACCAACACCGGGGAGCTGTTTTTT | CASSLGTNTGELFF
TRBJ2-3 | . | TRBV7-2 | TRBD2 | TGTGCCAGCAGCCGGCTGACTAGCGGGCAGTATTTT | CASSRLTSGQYF
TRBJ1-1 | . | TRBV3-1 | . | TGTGCCAGCAGCCAAAGGAGGGGAGGTAGGCCTGAAGCTTTCTTT | CASSQRRGGRPEAFF
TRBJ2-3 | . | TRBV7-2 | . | TGTGCCAGCAGCTTACCCCGGACGACCAGCACAGATACGCAGTATTTT | CASSLPRTTSTDTQYF
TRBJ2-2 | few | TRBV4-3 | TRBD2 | TGCGCCAGCAGCCAAGGTTGGCGGGAGGGAACCGGGGAGCTGTTTTTT | CASSQGWREGTGELFF
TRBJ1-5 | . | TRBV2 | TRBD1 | TGTGCCAGCACCAAAGACAGGGCCTCCCATCAGCCCCAGCATTTT | CASTKDRASHQPQHF
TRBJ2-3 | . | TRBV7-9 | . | TGTGCCAGCAGCCACCTGTGGCTCCGGTTTAATACGCAGTATTTT | CASSHLWLRFNTQYF
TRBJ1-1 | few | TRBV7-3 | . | TGTGCCAGCAGCTTAACGGTAGGGCAGGGCCCCACTGAAGCTTTCTTT | CASSLTVGQGPTEAFF
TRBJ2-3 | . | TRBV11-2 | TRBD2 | TGTGCCAGCAGCCCGGCGGCGGGGGGGGCGGCTGAAACGCAGTATTTT | CASSPAAGGAAETQYF
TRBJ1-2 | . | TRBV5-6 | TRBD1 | TGTGCCAGCAGCCGCCGGACAGGGCTTAGCTATGGCTACACCTTC | CASSRRTGLSYGYTF
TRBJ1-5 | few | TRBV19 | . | TGTGCCAGTAGTATAGATGAGGGCACAAATCAGCCCCAGCATTTT | CASSIDEGTNQPQHF
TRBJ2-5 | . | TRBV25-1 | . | TGTGCCAGCAGTGGACCGGTTGGGAAGACCCAGTACTTC | CASSGPVGKTQYF
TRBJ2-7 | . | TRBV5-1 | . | TGCGCCAGCAGCTTGGCGGCAGGGCTTTACGAGCAGTACTTC | CASSLAAGLYEQYF
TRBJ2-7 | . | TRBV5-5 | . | TGTGCCAGCAGCTTGGATCCGGGATTACCCTACGAGCAGTACTTC | CASSLDPGLPYEQYF
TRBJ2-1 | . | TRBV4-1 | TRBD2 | TGCGCCAGCAGCCAGGCAGATGGCGGGACTATCTCCTACAATGAGCAGTTCTTC | CASSQADGGTISYNEQFF
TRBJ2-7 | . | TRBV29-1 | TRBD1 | TGCAGCGCCTCAACCGGGACAGCGATCTCCTACGAGCAGTACTTC | CSASTGTAISYEQYF
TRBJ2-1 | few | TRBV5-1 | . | TGCGCCAGCAGCTTGGTAGCAGGGACCGATGAGCAGTTCTTC | CASSLVAGTDEQFF
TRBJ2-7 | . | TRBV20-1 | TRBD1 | TGCAGTGCTAGTCTCCGGGACAGGGTCATATCCTACGAGCAGTACTTC | CSASLRDRVISYEQYF
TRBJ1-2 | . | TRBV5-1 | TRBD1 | TGCGCCAGCAGCTCCACCGGGACAGGGGACGGCTACACCTTC | CASSSTGTGDGYTF
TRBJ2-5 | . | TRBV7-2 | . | TGTGCCAGCAGCTTAGTGGAATTGGAGACCCAGTACTTC | CASSLVELETQYF
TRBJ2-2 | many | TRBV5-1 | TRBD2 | TGCGCCAGCAGCTTGGAACTAGCGGGAACCGGGGAGCTGTTTTTT | CASSLELAGTGELFF
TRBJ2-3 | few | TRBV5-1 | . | TGCGCCAGCAGCCCAGGGGCGGCAGATACGCAGTATTTT | CASSPGAADTQYF
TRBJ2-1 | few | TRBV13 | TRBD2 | TGTGCCAGCAGCCGGACCGGGACTAGCGTAAGCAATGAGCAGTTCTTC | CASSRTGTSVSNEQFF
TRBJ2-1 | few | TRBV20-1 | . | TGCAGTGCTAGTACCGGTCCAGGCAGCGCTTACAATGAGCAGTTCTTC | CSASTGPGSAYNEQFF
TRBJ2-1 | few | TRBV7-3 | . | TGTGCCAGCAGACAGACAGGTTTCTCGGGCGAGCAGTTCTTC | CASRQTGFSGEQFF
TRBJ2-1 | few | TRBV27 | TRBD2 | TGTGCCAGCAGTTCATCTAGCGGGAGTATCGATGAGCAGTTCTTC | CASSSSSGSIDEQFF
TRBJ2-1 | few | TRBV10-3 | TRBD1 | TGTGCCATCACCGGGGACAGGGTCAATGAGCAGTTCTTC | CAITGDRVNEQFF
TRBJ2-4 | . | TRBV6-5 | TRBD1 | TGTGCCAGCAGCCGGGACAGGGGAAAAAACATTCAGTACTTC | CASSRDRGKNIQYF
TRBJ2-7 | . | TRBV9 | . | TGTGCCAGCAGCGTAGCTTCTACGGGGTACGAGCAGTACTTC | CASSVASTGYEQYF
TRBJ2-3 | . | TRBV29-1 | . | TGCAGCGTTGCAGGCCAGGGGGGTGATACGCAGTATTTT | CSVAGQGGDTQYF
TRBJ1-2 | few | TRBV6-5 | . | TGTGCCAGCAGTCCGAGGACAGACTCCCGAGGTGGCTACACCTTC | CASSPRTDSRGGYTF
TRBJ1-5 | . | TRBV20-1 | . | TGCAGTGCTAGAGATCGCAGAAATCCTAATCAGCCCCAGCATTTT | CSARDRRNPNQPQHF
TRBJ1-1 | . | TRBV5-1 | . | TGCGCCAGCACGTCGGCGGGGGCAAACACTGAAGCTTTCTTT | CASTSAGANTEAFF
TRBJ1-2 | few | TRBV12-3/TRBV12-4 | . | TGTGCCAGCAGTTATGACGCGCCAGGGGAGGTGGTTGGCTACACCTTC | CASSYDAPGEVVGYTF
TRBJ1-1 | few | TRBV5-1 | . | TGCGCCAGCAGCTTGGTGGGCGAGACTGAAGCTTTCTTT | CASSLVGETEAFF
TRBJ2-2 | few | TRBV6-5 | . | TGTGCCAGCAGCTCCTATCGGGGAAGGTACACCGGGGAGCTGTTTTTT | CASSSYRGRYTGELFF
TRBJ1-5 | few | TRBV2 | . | TGTGCCAGCAAGGGTGTTAGCAATCAGCCCCAGCATTTT | CASKGVSNQPQHF
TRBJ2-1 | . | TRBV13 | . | TGTGCCAGCAGCTTTGTTGGGGGCGACAATGAGCAGTTCTTC | CASSFVGGDNEQFF
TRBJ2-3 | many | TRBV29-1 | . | TGCAGCGCCATCCGGGCCCATGGGGCAGATACGCAGTATTTT | CSAIRAHGADTQYF
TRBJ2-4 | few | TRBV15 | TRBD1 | TGTGCCACCGGGGGGACAGGGAGGGCCAAAAACATTCAGTACTTC | CATGGTGRAKNIQYF
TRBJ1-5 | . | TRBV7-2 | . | TGTGCCAGCAGCTTAGTCACCTACAATCAGCCCCAGCATTTT | CASSLVTYNQPQHF
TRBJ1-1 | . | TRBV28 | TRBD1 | TGTGCCAGCAGTTTCCTGGACAGGGTGAAAACTGAAGCTTTCTTT | CASSFLDRVKTEAFF
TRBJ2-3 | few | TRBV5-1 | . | TGCGCCAGCAGCTTACCGACTAGTGCTTGGTATTTT | CASSLPTSAWYF
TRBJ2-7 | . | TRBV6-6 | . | TGTGCCAGCGCCTCGGTCGGGACAAAGACCTACGAGCAGTACTTC | CASASVGTKTYEQYF
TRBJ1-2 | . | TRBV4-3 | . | TGCGCCAGCAGCCAAGAAGGGCAGGGAGGGAATGGCTACACCTTC | CASSQEGQGGNGYTF
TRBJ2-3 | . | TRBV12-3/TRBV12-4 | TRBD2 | TGTGCCGGCAGCATAGGAGGACTAGCGGGAGCTCAATTCACAGATACGCAGTATTTT | CAGSIGGLAGAQFTDTQYF